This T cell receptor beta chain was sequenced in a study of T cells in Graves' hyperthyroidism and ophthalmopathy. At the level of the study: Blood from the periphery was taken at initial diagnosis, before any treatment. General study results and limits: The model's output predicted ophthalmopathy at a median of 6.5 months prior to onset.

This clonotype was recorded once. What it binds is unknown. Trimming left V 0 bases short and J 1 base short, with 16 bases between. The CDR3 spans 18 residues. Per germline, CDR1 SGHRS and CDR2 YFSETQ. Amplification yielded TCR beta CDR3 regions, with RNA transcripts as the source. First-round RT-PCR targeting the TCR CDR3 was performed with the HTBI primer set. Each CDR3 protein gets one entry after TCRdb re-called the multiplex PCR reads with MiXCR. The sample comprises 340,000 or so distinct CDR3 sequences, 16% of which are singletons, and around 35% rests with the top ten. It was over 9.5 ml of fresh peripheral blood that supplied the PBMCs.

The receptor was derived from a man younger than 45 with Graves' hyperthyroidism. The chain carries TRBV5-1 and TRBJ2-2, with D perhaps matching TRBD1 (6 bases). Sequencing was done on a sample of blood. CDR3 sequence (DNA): TGCGCCAGCAGCTTGGCCAGAAGCTCGGGACAGAACACCGGGGAGCTGTTTTTT. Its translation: CASSLARSSGQNTGELFF.